The 16 T cell receptor beta chains in this list originate from one sample, sequenced in a study of shared clonotypes between healthy human individuals. Assay: immunoSEQ multiplex PCR; the TCRdb copy retains only in-frame clones and omits some. The table records roughly 2.1 million clones, 93% of them present only once. Naive CD8 cells were CD45RO-negative, positively selected for CCR7, excluding terminally differentiated effector memory CD45RA+ cells. Material: naive CD8+ T cells from PBMCs. These receptors were collected from a man between 18 and 29 years old in good health. Some clones in this sample may be carry-over from other donors' samples.

The rearrangement uses TRBV9 and TRBJ2-1; 9 bases are a match to TRBD2. This CDR3 spans 18 amino acids. Germline trimming cut 1 base from V and 1 base from J; bases unmatched to any gene: 9. Germline values: CDR1 SGDLS, CDR2 YYNGEE. The CDR3 region is CASSVNGGRAGSYNEQFF. Written as DNA, the CDR3 is TGTGCCAGCAGCGTAAACGGCGGGAGGGCCGGATCCTACAATGAGCAGTTCTTC.

This chain joins TRBV28 and TRBJ2-2; possible D gene TRBD2, 5 bases. This CDR3 contains 15 residues. Germline V CDR1 and CDR2: MDHEN, SYDVKM. The V end lost 8 bases, the J end lost 5 bases, and 18 bases lay between the germline ends. CDR3 residues: CASHSLRGRTGELFF. The DNA of the CDR3 is TGTGCCAGCCATAGCCTCCGGGGTAGAACCGGGGAGCTGTTTTTT. The entire variable domain, with the rest obtained from reference TRBV28 and TRBJ2-2, is as follows: DVKVTQSSRYLVKRTGEKVFLECVQDMDHENMFWYRQDPGLGLRLIYFSYDVKMKEKGDIPEGYSVSREKKERFSLILESASTNQTSMYLCASHSLRGRTGELFFGEGSRLTVL.

V is TRBV7-9 and J is TRBJ2-7; D assignment may be TRBD1 or TRBD2 (5 bases each). The CDR3 totals 15 residues. V lost 1 base and J lost 5, with 15 bases in between. Germline-derived CDR1 and CDR2 are SEHNR and FQNEAQ (reference sequence). The CDR3 region is CASSLGGFSGHEQYF. CDR3 DNA: TGTGCCAGCAGCTTAGGGGGGTTTTCGGGCCACGAGCAGTACTTC.

CDR3 bases: TGTGCCAGCACTCCTTTAACACTAGCGTTGGGTACCACAGATACGCAGTATTTT. Its translation: CASTPLTLALGTTDTQYF. The genes are TRBV27 and TRBJ2-3; TRBD2 agrees at 7 bases. This CDR3 is built from 18 residues. The ends lost 7 bases at V and 2 bases at J; junction bases unmatched: 18. The V gene's germline CDR1 is MNHEY and CDR2 SMNVEV (reference sequence).

This clone was detected only once. The rearrangement links TRBV19 to TRBJ2-1; no clear D gene. Trimming took off 3 bases at V and 4 bases at J, with 7 bases between the two ends. The CDR3 runs 13 residues. Germline-derived CDR1 and CDR2 are LNHDA and SQIVND (reference sequence). CDR3 residues: CASSIRVYNEQFF. The CDR3 DNA reads TGTGCCAGTAGTATCAGAGTTTACAATGAGCAGTTCTTC.

Note on this clone: Other DNA sequences in the sample encode the same CDR3. The chain uses TRBV4-1 and TRBJ2-7, with 7 bases aligning to TRBD2. V was pared by 1 base and J by 1 base, with 4 bases of the junction left unmatched. The length of the CDR3 is 15 residues. Germline lookup yields CDR1 MGHRA and CDR2 YSYEKL. CDR3 sequence (DNA): TGCGCCAGCAGCCAAGTGGCTAGCGGTTCCTACGAGCAGTACTTC. Amino acids: CASSQVASGSYEQYF.

This sequence joins TRBV19 and TRBJ1-1; the D gene is possibly TRBD1 (6 bases). CDR1 is LNHDA and CDR2 is SQIVND in the germline V gene (reference sequence). The CDR3 runs 13 residues. Trimming left V 3 bases short and J 9 bases short, with 14 bases between. The CDR3 region has the DNA TGTGCCAGTAGTATTGGGAGGCAGGGGCAAGCTTTCTTT. It translates to CASSIGRQGQAFF.

The chain joins TRBV9 to TRBJ1-2, with 8 bases that match TRBD1. The CDR3 contains 16 residues. Per the germline V gene, CDR1 is SGDLS and CDR2 is YYNGEE. V dropped 4 bases and J dropped 8; count of bases not matched to a gene: 16. The CDR3 DNA follows: TGTGCCAGCAGCCACGACCTATTGACAGGGGTCGAGGGCTACACCTTC. This gives the protein CASSHDLLTGVEGYTF.

The J gene is TRBJ1-5, the V gene TRBV4-1; D is undetermined. The CDR3 sequence is 15 residues long. Trimming pared 0 bases from V and 9 bases from J, leaving 15 bases between. CDR1 and CDR2 (germline): MGHRA, YSYEKL. In nucleotides, the CDR3 is TGCGCCAGCAGCCAAGAAGAGTCCCCCACGGCGCCCCAGCATTTT. Translation gives CASSQEESPTAPQHF.

The chain has TRBV7-2 and TRBJ2-3; D is ambiguous. The CDR3 runs 15 residues. The germline CDR1 and CDR2 sequences are SGHTA and FQGNSA. The ends were cut back, 3 bases at V and 3 bases at J, with 13 bases in the middle. The CDR3 sequence: CASSFRQWMTDTQYF. The CDR3 DNA sequence: TGTGCCAGCAGCTTTCGGCAGTGGATGACAGATACGCAGTATTTT. Based on the CDR3 plus reference TRBV7-2 and TRBJ2-3, the full variable domain is GAGVSQSPSNKVTEKGKDVELRCDPISGHTALYWYRQSLGQGLEFLIYFQGNSAPDKSGLPSDRFSAERTGGSVSTLTIQRTQQEDSAVYLCASSFRQWMTDTQYFGPGTRLTVL.

A word on this clone: Additional DNA sequences in this sample encode the identical CDR3. V and J are TRBV15 and TRBJ2-7, with TRBD2 identical over 7 bases. The germline V gene encodes CDR1 LNHNV and CDR2 YYDKDF (reference sequence). J lost 2 bases, V lost 1 base, and 2 bases had no gene match. This CDR3 comprises 14 residues. The CDR3 nucleotides read TGTGCCACCAGCAGAGGGGGGGGACCCTACGAGCAGTACTTC. Protein sequence: CATSRGGGPYEQYF.

This chain uses TRBV28 with TRBJ2-7; D not resolved. The CDR3 has 12 amino acids. Germline CDR1 and CDR2: MDHEN and SYDVKM. V lost 11 bases and J 2 bases, leaving 13 bases between the germline ends. The CDR3 DNA reads as TGTGCCGCCTCCACCCCGCCCTACGAGCAGTACTTC. Amino acids: CAASTPPYEQYF.

The chain uses TRBV7-6 and TRBJ2-2, with no clear D. This CDR3 has 15 amino acids. CDR1 is SGHVS and CDR2 is FNYEAQ in the germline V gene. Trimming shortened V by 1 base and J by 0 bases, and 6 bases separated the two germline ends. CDR3 DNA sequence: TGTGCCAGCAGCTTAGTATACACGAACACCGGGGAGCTGTTTTTT. Its translation is CASSLVYTNTGELFF. The entire variable domain, with the rest obtained from reference TRBV7-6 and TRBJ2-2, is as follows: GAGVSQSPRYKVTKRGQDVALRCDPISGHVSLYWYRQALGQGPEFLTYFNYEAQQDKSGLPNDRFSAERPEGSISTLTIQRTEQRDSAMYRCASSLVYTNTGELFFGEGSRLTVL.

This clone was seen more than once but under ten times. The chain employs TRBV7-3 and TRBJ2-5; no clear D. Germline V gives CDR1 SGHTA, CDR2 FQGTGA. The CDR3 totals 14 residues. Trimming cost V 0 bases and J 2 bases, with 7 bases left between them. The CDR3 reads CASSLTGNQETQYF. The CDR3 region has the DNA TGTGCCAGCAGCTTAACAGGGAATCAAGAGACCCAGTACTTC.

The chain carries TRBV19 and TRBJ1-5, with TRBD1 matching over 12 bases. Germline CDR1 LNHDA, CDR2 SQIVND (reference sequence). Trimming took 2 bases from V and 6 from J; bases not matched to a gene: 5. The CDR3 runs 16 residues. The DNA for the CDR3 is TGTGCCAGTAGTATATGGGGACAGGGGGCTGGTCAGCCCCAGCATTTT. Translating gives CASSIWGQGAGQPQHF.

V and J are TRBV28 and TRBJ2-7; TRBD1 matches at 9 bases. V shed 7 bases, J shed 2 bases, and the junction held 9 bases outside the gene matches. CDR3 length: 15 residues. Germline V lookup: CDR1 MDHEN, CDR2 SYDVKM. Written as DNA, the CDR3 is TGTGCCAGCATTCCCGGACAGGGGAGGCCCTACGAGCAGTACTTC. This gives the protein CASIPGQGRPYEQYF. Full variable domain (remainder filled in from reference TRBV28 and TRBJ2-7): DVKVTQSSRYLVKRTGEKVFLECVQDMDHENMFWYRQDPGLGLRLIYFSYDVKMKEKGDIPEGYSVSREKKERFSLILESASTNQTSMYLCASIPGQGRPYEQYFGPGTRLTVT.